The clone carrying this TCR beta chain was counted at least ten times. The data were obtained in a study of neurological immune-mediated disorders. TCRdb itself ran the 5' RACE reads through MiXCR, one entry per CDR3 protein. This sample carries 50,000 or so distinct CDR3 sequences, roughly a quarter of them seen once, and the ten largest clones take more than 20%. The group of healthy controls was made up of people who were blood bank volunteers in Maryland, USA. Sequencing was performed on PBMCs. This sequence was found in a woman in her 70s in good health.

For the CDR3, the DNA is TGTGCCACCAGTGACGGGGGACAGGGCTACAATGAGCAGTTCTTC. This codes for CATSDGGQGYNEQFF. The V and J genes are TRBV24-1 and TRBJ2-1, with 9 bases fitting TRBD1. The CDR3 runs to 15 residues. V trimming: 4 bases; J trimming: 3 bases; junction bases outside the gene matches: 3. CDR1 KGHDR and CDR2 SFDVKD come from the germline V gene.